The 5 T cell receptor beta chains listed next were all sequenced from one sample in a study of shared clonotypes between healthy human individuals. Using immunoSEQ multiplex PCR, the repertoire was profiled, and TCRdb retains in-frame clones only, with some absent. The sample lists approximately 2.5 million clones, around 94% seen once, with 0.14% in the top ten. The specimen was naive CD4+ T cells sorted from blood. The subset was: CD45RA+ positively selected. The receptor set was obtained from a man younger than 35 in good health.

The V and J genes are TRBV2 and TRBJ2-1; no firm D call. The V gene lost 6 bases and the J gene lost 3 bases, with 9 bases spanning the gap. Germline values: CDR1 SNHLY, CDR2 FYNNEI. This CDR3 has 13 residues. The CDR3 here is CASSEIFYNEQFF. The CDR3 coding sequence is TGTGCCAGCAGCGAGATATTCTACAATGAGCAGTTCTTC. Full variable domain (missing parts from reference TRBV2 and TRBJ2-1): EPEVTQTPSHQVTQMGQEVILRCVPISNHLYFYWYRQILGQKVEFLVSFYNNEISEKSEIFDDQFSVERPDGSNFTLKIRSTKLEDSAMYFCASSEIFYNEQFFGPGTRLTVL.

This clone showed up just a few times. This rearrangement joins TRBV20-1 to TRBJ1-2; D remains ambiguous. Trimming cost V 0 bases and J 8 bases, with 7 bases left between them. This CDR3 contains 11 residues. Germline CDR1 is DFQATT and CDR2 is SNEGSKA (reference sequence). The CDR3 coding sequence is TGCAGTGCTAGAGAGTTGCCCGGCTACACCTTC. It is translated as CSARELPGYTF.

The chain's CDR3 is CASSYRPNTEAFF. In nucleotides, the CDR3 is TGTGCCAGCAGTTACCGACCCAACACTGAAGCTTTCTTT. The J gene is TRBJ1-1, the V gene TRBV6-5, with D unclear. From germline, CDR1 is MNHEY and CDR2 SVGAGI. Trimming removed 2 bases from V and 2 bases from J, with 6 bases in between. The CDR3 loop spans 13 amino acids.

The sample holds one count of this clone. J is TRBJ1-2 and V is TRBV14; 7 nucleotides agree with TRBD1. The CDR3 totals 17 residues. Germline CDR1 is SGHDN and CDR2 is FVKESK. With V trimmed by 5 bases and J by 1 base, 13 bases remained unmatched. For the CDR3, the DNA is TGTGCCAGCAGCGCGAGACTAGGGACAGCGCTTAACTATGGCTACACCTTC. Protein: CASSARLGTALNYGYTF.

J is TRBJ2-5 and V is TRBV28; D gene uncertain. The V end lost 5 bases, the J end lost 3 bases, and 19 bases lay between the germline ends. The CDR3 covers 16 residues. Germline CDR1 MDHEN, CDR2 SYDVKM. The CDR3 loop reads CASSPLLRTSEETQYF. The DNA for the CDR3 is TGTGCCAGCAGTCCCTTACTCCGGACGTCAGAAGAGACCCAGTACTTC.